One T cell receptor beta chain is described in this entry. Its cognate antigen has yet to be identified. Per-base quality was not reported, and no clone a single base away is much larger than it. There are 16 amino acids in the CDR3, from cysteine to phenylalanine inclusive. Solely the CDR3 DNA is kept, with 48 bases framed from the first base. Trimming costs V 0 bases and J 7 bases, and their ends lie 14 bases apart. From a lookup of the germline V gene, CDR1 and CDR2 are SGHRS and YFSETQ. This sample was included in a study of blood T cell repertoires in COVID-19 (dated by TCRdb to the early 2020s). A note on the overall study: Collaborator samples came from the United States, Italy and Spain and covered acute and convalescent phases of COVID-19. The material from the prospective study consisted of cDNA or gDNA derived from T cells, B-cell-depleted T cells, or PBMCs. Deeply sampled blood TCRbeta repertoires from subjects exposed to, actively infected with, or recovered from COVID-19 were included in the dataset. The repertoires were released in a freely available public database intended as a resource for research on the immune response to SARS-CoV-2. Samples were obtained from the ongoing ImmuneRACE study (first 160 participants) and from about 1,300 subjects provided by 6 global collaborators. A de-identified subject ID, COVID-19 status, age in years and sex were almost always included in the sample metadata. Where available, HLA class I and class II types were obtained from metadata supplied by the sample provider rather than from assay-based typing. The investigation overall reported the following: The quantity of clinical and demographic metadata differed by source and by participant and was supplied without curation.

Collaborating institutions collected whole blood in K2EDTA tubes following their own protocols. For TCRbeta analysis, collaborator samples were shipped as frozen whole blood, as isolated PBMCs, or as DNA extracted from either sample type. TCRbeta CDR3 regions were amplified from genomic DNA by means of the immunoSEQ Assay, a bias-controlled multiplex PCR. On the authors' methods: Nucleated cell counts per sample were estimated from amplification of reference gene primers within the assay. To quantify the absolute abundance of each unique TCRbeta CDR3 rearrangement, sequence reads were collapsed and filtered. For each sample, productive Simpson clonality was calculated as the square root of Simpson's diversity index over productive rearrangements. TCRdb took over this immuneACCESS table, retaining in-frame rearrangements with V and J assigned. Such tables are incomplete; in checked studies, under half of the missing clones stem from an unresolved V gene, and the remainder is unexplained. V, J and clone size are taken as reported in that table, and D and trimming were inferred from the DNA itself. Counted in this sample were about 120,000 clones; over 65% of them appeared once. The ten most abundant clones make up approximately 0.86% of the sample.

The sequence came from a human donor with acute or convalescent COVID-19. The donor label of this sample is uncertain. Rearrangement joined TRBV5-1 to TRBJ1-6, and the D gene may be TRBD1, 6 bases matching. Sample: peripheral blood. The nucleotides read TGCGCCAGCAGCTTGGCCGGGGGGGCACGGAATTCACCCCTCCACTTT. This yields the protein CASSLAGGARNSPLHF.